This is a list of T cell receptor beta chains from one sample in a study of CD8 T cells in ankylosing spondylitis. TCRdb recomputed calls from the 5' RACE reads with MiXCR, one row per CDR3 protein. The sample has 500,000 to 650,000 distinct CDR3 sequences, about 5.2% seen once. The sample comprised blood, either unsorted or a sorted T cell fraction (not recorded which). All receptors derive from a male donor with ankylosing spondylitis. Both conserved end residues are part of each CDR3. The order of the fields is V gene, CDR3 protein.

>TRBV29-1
CSVEDRGIYNEQFF
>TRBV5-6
CASSFAGGLNGYTF
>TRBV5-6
CASSLGGPHGTDTQYF
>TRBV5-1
CASRWTGGNEQYF
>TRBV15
CATSRDAAGGVTDTQYF
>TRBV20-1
CSARILAGTGELFF
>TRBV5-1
CASSRTANTGELFF
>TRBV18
CASSTFGPQGSNTEAFF
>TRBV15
CATSSRTGRGPQHF
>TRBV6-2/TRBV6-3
CASSYDGSNTGELFF
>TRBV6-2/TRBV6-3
CASRPTGGFGYTF
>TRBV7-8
CASRYITGSTGELFF
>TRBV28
CASSLSSTQYF
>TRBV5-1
CASSSRYLREGAPGYTF
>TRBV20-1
CSATLGRAREQYF
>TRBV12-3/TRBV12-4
CASLNRAATYEQYF
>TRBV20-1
CSASRGGPNQPQHF
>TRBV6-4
CASSDSEQEKFF